This T cell receptor beta chain comes out of a study of glioma-infiltrating T cells after dendritic cell vaccination. Produced via immunoSEQ multiplex PCR; TCRdb's table is partial and in-frame only. The repertoire has approximately 82,000 clones, over 85% of them found once; the top ten carry 3.2%. J gave up 4 bases and V 0 bases, and 4 bases lay outside the gene matches. This CDR3 comprises 16 residues. The germline V gene encodes CDR1 MNHEY and CDR2 SVGAGI. The receptor was derived from a human donor with glioblastoma. The sequencing used blood, collected before dendritic cell vaccination. The rearrangement links TRBV6-5 to TRBJ2-2, with 8 bases matching TRBD2. As DNA, the CDR3 is TGTGCCAGCAGTTACTCGAGCGGGAGCGGCACCGGGGAGCTGTTTTTT. Its translation is CASSYSSGSGTGELFF.